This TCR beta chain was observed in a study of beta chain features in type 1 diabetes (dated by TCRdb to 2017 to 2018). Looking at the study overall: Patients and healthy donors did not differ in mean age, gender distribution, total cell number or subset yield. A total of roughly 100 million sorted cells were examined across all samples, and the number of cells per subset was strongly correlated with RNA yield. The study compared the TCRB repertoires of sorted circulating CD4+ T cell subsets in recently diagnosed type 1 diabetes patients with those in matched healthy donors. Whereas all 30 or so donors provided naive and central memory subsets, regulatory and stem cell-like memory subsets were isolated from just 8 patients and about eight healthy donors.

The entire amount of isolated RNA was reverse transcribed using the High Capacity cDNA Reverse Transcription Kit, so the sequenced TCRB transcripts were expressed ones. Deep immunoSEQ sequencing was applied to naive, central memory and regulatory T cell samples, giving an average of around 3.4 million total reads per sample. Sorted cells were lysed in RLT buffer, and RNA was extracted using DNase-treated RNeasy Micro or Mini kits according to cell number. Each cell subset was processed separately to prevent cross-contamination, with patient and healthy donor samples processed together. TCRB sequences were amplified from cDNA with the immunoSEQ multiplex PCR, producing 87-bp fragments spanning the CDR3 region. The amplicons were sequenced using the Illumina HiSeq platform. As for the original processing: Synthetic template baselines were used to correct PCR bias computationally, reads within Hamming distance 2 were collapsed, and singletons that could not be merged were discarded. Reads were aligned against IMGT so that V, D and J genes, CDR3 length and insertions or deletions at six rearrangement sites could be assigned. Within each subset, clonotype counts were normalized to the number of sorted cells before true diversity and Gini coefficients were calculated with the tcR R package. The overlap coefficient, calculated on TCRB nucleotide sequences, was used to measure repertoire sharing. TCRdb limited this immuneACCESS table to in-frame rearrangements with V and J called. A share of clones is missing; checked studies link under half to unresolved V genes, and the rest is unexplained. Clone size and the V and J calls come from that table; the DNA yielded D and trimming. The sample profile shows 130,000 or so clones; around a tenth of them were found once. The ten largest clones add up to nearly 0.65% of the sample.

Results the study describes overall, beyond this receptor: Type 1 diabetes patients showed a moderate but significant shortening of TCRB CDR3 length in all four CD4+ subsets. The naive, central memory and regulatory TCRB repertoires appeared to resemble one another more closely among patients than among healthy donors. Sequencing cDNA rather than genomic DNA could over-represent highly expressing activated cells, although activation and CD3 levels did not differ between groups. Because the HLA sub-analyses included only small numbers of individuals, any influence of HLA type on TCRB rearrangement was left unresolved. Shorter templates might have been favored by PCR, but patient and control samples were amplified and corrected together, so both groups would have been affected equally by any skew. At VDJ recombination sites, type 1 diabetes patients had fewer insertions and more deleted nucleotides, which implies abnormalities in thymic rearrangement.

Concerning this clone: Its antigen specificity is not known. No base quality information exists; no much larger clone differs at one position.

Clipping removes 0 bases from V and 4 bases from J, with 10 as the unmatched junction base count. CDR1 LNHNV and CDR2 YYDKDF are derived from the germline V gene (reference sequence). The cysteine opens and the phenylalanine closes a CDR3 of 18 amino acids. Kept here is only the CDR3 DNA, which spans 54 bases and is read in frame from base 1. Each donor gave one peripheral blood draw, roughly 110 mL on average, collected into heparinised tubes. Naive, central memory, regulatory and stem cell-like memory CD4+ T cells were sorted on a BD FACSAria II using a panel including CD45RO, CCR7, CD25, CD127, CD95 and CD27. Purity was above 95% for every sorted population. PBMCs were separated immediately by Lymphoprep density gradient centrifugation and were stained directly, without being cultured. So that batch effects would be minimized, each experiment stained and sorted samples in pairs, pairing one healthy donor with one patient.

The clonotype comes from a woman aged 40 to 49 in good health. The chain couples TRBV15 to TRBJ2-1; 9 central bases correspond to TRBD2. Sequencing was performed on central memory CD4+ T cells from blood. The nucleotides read TGTGCCACCAGCAGAGATATTCTCAGCGGGGGGCTTTACAATGAGCAGTTCTTC. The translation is CATSRDILSGGLYNEQFF.